This T cell receptor (beta chain) emerged from a study of CXCR3-negative and CXCR3-positive naive CD8 T cells. Study-wide findings and caveats: The TRBV-TRBJ usage of naive CXCR3-negative and CXCR3-positive cells was similar, but that of memory cells differed. Each naive subset displayed comparably high diversity, whereas memory CD8+ cells displayed much lower diversity. For CXCR3-positive naive cells, TRB CDR3s were more hydrophobic than those of CXCR3-negative naive cells.

The CDR3 has 13 amino acids. Libraries of TRB cDNA were made by 5' RACE and carried UMIs. After re-calling the 5' RACE reads, TCRdb lists one entry per CDR3 protein, DNA absent. The table for this sample gives about 57,000 distinct CDR3 sequences. Points on this clonotype: The antigen is not known.

The source material was naive CXCR3+ CD8+ T cells from blood. Noted subset: CD45RO-CCR7+CD27+CD95- naive CD8+ T cells expressing CXCR3 (TNR3+). The chain carries TRBV7-1 and TRBJ1-1; TCRdb picks TRBD1, but there is no DNA to check that call. TRBV7-1 falls under the ORF class, with uncertain function. This sequence originates from a human donor in good health. Some clones in this sample may be carry-over from other donors' samples. CDR3 amino acids: CASSSSRGPEAFF.